The clone carrying this T cell receptor (beta chain) came up a few times. Its antigen remains unknown. This sample was taken from a study of cytomegalovirus exposure and HLA in healthy donors. In the study overall: There were some 81 million unique TCRs (from HLA-typed donors) in an early data release.

Points from the study as a whole: Cytomegalovirus-associated TCR beta chains were listed, numbering some 180.

CDR1 SQVTM and CDR2 ANQGSEA come from the germline V gene. V lost 6 bases to trimming and J lost 6 bases, with 14 bases between them. The CDR3 spans 12 residues. With 60 Vbeta and 13 Jbeta primers, the PCR was carried out. Sequenced by immunoSEQ multiplex PCR; TCRdb stores in-frame clones only, minus some. Of 95,000 to 130,000 clones in the sample, 75% were seen once. This clonotype originated in a woman aged 18-35 years in good health and CMV-seronegative. The rearrangement joins TRBV29-1 to TRBJ1-1; D unresolved. Source material: PBMCs. The DNA for the CDR3 is TGCAGCGTCATCGGGTTGACGTCTGAAGCTTTCTTT. It codes for CSVIGLTSEAFF.